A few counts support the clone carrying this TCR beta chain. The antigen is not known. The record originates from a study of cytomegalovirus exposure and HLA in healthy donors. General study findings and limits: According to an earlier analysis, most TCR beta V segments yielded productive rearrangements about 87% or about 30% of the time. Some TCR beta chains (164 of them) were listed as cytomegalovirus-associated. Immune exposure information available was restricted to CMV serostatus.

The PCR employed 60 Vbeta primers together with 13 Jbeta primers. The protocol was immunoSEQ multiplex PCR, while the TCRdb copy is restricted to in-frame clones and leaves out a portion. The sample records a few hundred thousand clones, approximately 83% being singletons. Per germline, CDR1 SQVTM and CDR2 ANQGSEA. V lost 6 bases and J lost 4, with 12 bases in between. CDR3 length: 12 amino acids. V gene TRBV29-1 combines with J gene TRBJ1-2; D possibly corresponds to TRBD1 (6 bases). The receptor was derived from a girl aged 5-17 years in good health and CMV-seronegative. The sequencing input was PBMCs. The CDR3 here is CSVGDTGYGYTF. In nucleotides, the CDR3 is TGCAGCGTGGGGGACACGGGCTATGGCTACACCTTC.